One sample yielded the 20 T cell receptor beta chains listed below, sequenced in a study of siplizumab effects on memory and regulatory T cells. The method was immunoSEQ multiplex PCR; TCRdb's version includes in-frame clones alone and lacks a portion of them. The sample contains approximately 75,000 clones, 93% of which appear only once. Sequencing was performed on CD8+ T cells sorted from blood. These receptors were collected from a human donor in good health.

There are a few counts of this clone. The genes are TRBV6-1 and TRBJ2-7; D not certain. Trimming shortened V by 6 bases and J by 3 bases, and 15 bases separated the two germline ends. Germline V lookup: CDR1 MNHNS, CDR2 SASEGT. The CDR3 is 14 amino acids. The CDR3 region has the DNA TGTGCCAGCAGCGATACGACACGCAGCTACGAGCAGTACTTC. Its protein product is CASSDTTRSYEQYF.

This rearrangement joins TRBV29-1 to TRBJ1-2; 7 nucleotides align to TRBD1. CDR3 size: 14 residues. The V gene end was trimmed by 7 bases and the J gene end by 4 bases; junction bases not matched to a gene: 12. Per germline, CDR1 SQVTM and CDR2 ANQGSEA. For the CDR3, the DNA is TGCAGCGCGTCATCAGGGGGAACTAGCTATGGCTACACCTTC. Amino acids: CSASSGGTSYGYTF.

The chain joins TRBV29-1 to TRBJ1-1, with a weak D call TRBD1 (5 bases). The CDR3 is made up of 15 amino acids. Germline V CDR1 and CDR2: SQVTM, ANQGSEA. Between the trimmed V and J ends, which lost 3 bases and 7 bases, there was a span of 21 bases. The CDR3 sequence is CSVDPGQGLFVEAFF. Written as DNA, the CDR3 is TGCAGCGTTGACCCAGGGCAGGGATTATTCGTTGAAGCTTTCTTT.

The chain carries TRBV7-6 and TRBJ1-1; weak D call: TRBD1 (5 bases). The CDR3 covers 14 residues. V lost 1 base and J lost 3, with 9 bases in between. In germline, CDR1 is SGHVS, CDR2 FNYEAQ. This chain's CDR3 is CASSLGGTYTEAFF. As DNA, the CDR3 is TGTGCCAGCAGCTTAGGTGGGACTTACACTGAAGCTTTCTTT.

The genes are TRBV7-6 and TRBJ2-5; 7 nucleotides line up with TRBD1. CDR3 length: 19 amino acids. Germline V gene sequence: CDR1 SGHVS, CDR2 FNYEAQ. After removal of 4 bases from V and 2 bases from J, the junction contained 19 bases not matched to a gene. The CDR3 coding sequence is TGTGCCAGCAGCTCTGTCGGGGACAGCCCGGTTGGGCCTCAAGAGACCCAGTACTTC. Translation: CASSSVGDSPVGPQETQYF. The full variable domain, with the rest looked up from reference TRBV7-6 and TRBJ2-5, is GAGVSQSPRYKVTKRGQDVALRCDPISGHVSLYWYRQALGQGPEFLTYFNYEAQQDKSGLPNDRFSAERPEGSISTLTIQRTEQRDSAMYRCASSSVGDSPVGPQETQYFGPGTRLLVL.

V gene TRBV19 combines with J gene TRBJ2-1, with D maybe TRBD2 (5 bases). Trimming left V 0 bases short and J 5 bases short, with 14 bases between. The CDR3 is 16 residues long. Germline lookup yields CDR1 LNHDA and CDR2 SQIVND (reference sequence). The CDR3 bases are TGTGCCAGTAGTATAGATCTATCCGGGGTCAACAATGAGCAGTTCTTC. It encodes CASSIDLSGVNNEQFF.

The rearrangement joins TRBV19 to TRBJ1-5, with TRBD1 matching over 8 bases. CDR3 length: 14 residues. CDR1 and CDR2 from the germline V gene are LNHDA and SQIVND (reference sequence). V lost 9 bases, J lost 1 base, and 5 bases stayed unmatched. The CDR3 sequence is CASQYRGSNQPQHF. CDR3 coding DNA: TGTGCCAGCCAGTACAGGGGGAGCAATCAGCCCCAGCATTTT.

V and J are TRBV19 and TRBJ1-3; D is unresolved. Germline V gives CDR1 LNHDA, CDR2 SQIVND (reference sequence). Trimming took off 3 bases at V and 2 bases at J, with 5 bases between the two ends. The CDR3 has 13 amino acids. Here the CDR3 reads CASSIVAGNTIYF. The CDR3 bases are TGTGCCAGTAGTATTGTGGCTGGAAACACCATATATTTT.

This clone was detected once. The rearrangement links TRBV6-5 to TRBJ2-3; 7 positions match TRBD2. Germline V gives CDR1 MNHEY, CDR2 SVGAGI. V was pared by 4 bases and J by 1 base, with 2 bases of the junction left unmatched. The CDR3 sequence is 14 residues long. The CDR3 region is CASSSSGGTDTQYF. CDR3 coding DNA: TGTGCCAGCAGTTCCAGCGGGGGCACAGATACGCAGTATTTT.

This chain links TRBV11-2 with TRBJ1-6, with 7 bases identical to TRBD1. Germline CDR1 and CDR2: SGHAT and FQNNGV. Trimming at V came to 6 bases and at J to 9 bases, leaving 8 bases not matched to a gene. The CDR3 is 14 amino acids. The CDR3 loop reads CASSSGQSGSPLHF. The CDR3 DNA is TGTGCCAGCAGTTCGGGACAGTCGGGTTCACCCCTCCACTTT. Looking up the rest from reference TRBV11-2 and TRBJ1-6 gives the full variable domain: EAGVAQSPRYKIIEKRQSVAFWCNPISGHATLYWYQQILGQGPKLLIQFQNNGVVDDSQLPKDRFSAERLKGVDSTLKIQPAKLEDSAVYLCASSSGQSGSPLHFGNGTRLTVT.

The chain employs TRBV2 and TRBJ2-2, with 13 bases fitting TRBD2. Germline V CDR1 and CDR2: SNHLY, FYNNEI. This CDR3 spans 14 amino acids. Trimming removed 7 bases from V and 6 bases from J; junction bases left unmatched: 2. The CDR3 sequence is CASTGLAGSGELFF. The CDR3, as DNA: TGTGCCAGCACGGGACTAGCGGGGTCCGGGGAGCTGTTTTTT. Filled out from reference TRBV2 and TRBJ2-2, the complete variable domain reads EPEVTQTPSHQVTQMGQEVILRCVPISNHLYFYWYRQILGQKVEFLVSFYNNEISEKSEIFDDQFSVERPDGSNFTLKIRSTKLEDSAMYFCASTGLAGSGELFFGEGSRLTVL.

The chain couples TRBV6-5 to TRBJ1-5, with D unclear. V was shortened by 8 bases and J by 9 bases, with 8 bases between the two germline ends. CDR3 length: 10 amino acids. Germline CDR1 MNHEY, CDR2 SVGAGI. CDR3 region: CASGHRPQHF. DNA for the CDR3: TGTGCCAGCGGCCACAGGCCCCAGCATTTT.

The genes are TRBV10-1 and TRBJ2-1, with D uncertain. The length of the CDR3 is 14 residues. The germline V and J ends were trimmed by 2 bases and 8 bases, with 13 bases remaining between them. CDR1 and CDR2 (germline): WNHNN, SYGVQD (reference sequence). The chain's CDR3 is CASSEGKASDEQFF. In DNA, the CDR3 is TGCGCCAGCAGTGAGGGTAAGGCGTCGGATGAGCAGTTCTTC.

The CDR3 loop reads CASNGPWDSSTDTQYF. CDR3 in DNA: TGTGCCAGTAACGGTCCCTGGGATTCTAGCACAGATACGCAGTATTTT. V is TRBV19 and J is TRBJ2-3; no clear D. This CDR3 has 16 residues. Per germline, CDR1 LNHDA and CDR2 SQIVND (reference sequence). The V gene lost 7 bases and the J gene lost 0 bases, with 17 bases spanning the gap.

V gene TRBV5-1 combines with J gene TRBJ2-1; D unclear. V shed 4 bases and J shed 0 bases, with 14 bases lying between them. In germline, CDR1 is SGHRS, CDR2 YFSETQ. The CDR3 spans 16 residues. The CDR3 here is CASSPDPWVSYNEQFF. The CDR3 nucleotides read TGCGCCAGCAGCCCGGACCCATGGGTCTCCTACAATGAGCAGTTCTTC.

The chain's CDR3 is CASKRDSYNEQFF. The CDR3 nucleotides are TGTGCCAGCAAAAGGGATTCCTACAATGAGCAGTTCTTC. This chain links TRBV6-5 with TRBJ2-1; D unclear. Germline V gene data show CDR1 as MNHEY and CDR2 as SVGAGI. Trimming cost V 7 bases and J 1 base, with 8 bases left between them. This CDR3 has 13 amino acids.

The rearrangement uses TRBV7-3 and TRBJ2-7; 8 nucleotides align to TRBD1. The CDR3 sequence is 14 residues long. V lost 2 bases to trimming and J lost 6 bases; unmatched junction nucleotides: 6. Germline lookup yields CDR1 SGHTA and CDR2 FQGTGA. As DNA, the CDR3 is TGTGCCAGCAGCTTATACGCAGGGGGCGGCGAGCAGTACTTC. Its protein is CASSLYAGGGEQYF. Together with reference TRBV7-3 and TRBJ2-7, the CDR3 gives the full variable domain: GAGVSQTPSNKVTEKGKYVELRCDPISGHTALYWYRQSLGQGPEFLIYFQGTGAADDSGLPNDRFFAVRPEGSVSTLKIQRTERGDSAVYLCASSLYAGGGEQYFGPGTRLTVT.

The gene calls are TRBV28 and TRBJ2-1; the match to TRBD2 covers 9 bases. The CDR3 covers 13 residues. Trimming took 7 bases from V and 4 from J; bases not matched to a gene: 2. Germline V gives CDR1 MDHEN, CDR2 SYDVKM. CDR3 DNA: TGTGCCAGCAAGCTAGCGGGGTACAATGAGCAGTTCTTC. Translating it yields CASKLAGYNEQFF.

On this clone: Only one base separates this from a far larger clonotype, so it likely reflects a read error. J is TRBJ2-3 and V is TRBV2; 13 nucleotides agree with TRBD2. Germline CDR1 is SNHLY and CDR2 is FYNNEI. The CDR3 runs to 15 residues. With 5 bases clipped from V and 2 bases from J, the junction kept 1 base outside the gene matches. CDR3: CASSTSGGATDTQYF. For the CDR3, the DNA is TGTGCCAGCAGTACTAGCGGGGGGGCCACAGATACGCAGTATTTT.

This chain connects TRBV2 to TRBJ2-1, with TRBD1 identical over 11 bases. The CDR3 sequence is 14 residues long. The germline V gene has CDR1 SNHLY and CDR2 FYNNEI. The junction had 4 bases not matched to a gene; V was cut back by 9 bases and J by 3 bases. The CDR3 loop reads CASKGQGDYNEQFF. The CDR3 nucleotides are TGTGCCAGTAAGGGACAGGGGGACTACAATGAGCAGTTCTTC.